The next 6 T cell receptor beta chains were all read from a single sample in a study of early T cells in non-severe SARS-CoV-2 infection (TCRdb year 2021). Library preparation used 5' RACE. The data were produced on a NextSeq 500. Using fastp trimming at Q25 and MiXCR clonotype assembly, TCRdb reanalyzed the public sequencing data and kept in-frame beta chains. Every CDR3 protein is listed once, alongside the most common genes and DNA of its rows. Across this sample there are roughly 80,000 distinct CDR3 sequences, with over 12% seen only once. 3% to 3.5% of the sample comes from the top ten. Sequencing input: whole blood. These receptors were taken from an adult who was a healthcare worker with PCR-confirmed SARS-CoV-2 infection or an uninfected control (not recorded which).

Details on this clonotype: Just one base apart from a much larger clone, this may be a read error. The chain uses TRBV5-4 and TRBJ2-2; 7 bases are shared with TRBD1. There are 16 residues in the CDR3. CDR1 SGHNT and CDR2 YYREEE come from the germline V gene (reference sequence). CDR3 DNA: TGTGCCAGCAGCTATGGAGAACAGGGGAACGCCGGGGAGCCGTTTTTT. Protein: CASSYGEQGNAGEPFF.

The table lists this clonotype with a few counts. The chain combines TRBV28 with TRBJ1-1; 8 bases agree with TRBD1. This CDR3 is built from 16 residues. J was trimmed by 3 bases and V by 6 bases; bases with no gene match: 12. CDR1 MDHEN and CDR2 SYDVKM come from the germline V gene. The CDR3 loop is CASSLYRDRYDTEAFF. The CDR3 region has the DNA TGTGCCAGCAGCCTGTACCGGGACAGGTATGACACTGAAGCTTTCTTT.

This clonotype was seen ten or more times. The chain combines TRBV12-3 or TRBV12-4 with TRBJ1-2; maybe TRBD1 (5 bases). The CDR3 loop spans 13 amino acids. The V and J ends lost 6 bases and 3 bases respectively, with 11 bases between them. The DNA for the CDR3 is TGTGCCAGCAGCCAAGGGACCGACTATGGCTACACCTTC. The encoded protein is CASSQGTDYGYTF.

The chain is built from TRBV29-1 and TRBJ2-7; 11 bases map to TRBD1. The CDR3 runs to 15 residues. Trimming at V came to 7 bases and at J to 0 bases, leaving 8 bases not matched to a gene. CDR1 is SQVTM, CDR2 ANQGSEA, per germline. CDR3 sequence: CSATKGTGGSYEQYF. The DNA of the CDR3 is TGCAGCGCCACGAAAGGGACAGGGGGCTCCTACGAGCAGTACTTC.

There are many counts of this clonotype. The chain uses TRBV9 and TRBJ1-1, with TRBD1 as a possible D gene (5 bases). The CDR3 totals 19 residues. V lost 0 bases and J 4 bases, leaving 25 bases between the germline ends. Germline-derived CDR1 and CDR2 are SGDLS and YYNGEE. CDR3 amino acids: CASSVEVWGESTSGTEAFF. The CDR3 bases are TGTGCCAGCAGCGTAGAAGTTTGGGGGGAATCGACTTCGGGCACTGAAGCTTTCTTT.

The chain carries TRBV3-2 and TRBJ2-1; TRBD1, the D gene given by the table, was not confirmed from the DNA. TRBV3-2 is termed a pseudogene. The CDR3 runs to 13 residues. For the CDR3, the DNA is TGTGCCAGCAGCCAAGGGTTTGGGGGTGAGCAGTTCTTC. Protein product: CASSQGFGGEQFF.